Reported below is one TCR beta chain. Its antigen is unknown. The CDR3 runs to 17 residues. From germline, CDR1 is MNHNS and CDR2 SASEGT. V dropped 1 base and J dropped 3 bases, with 18 bases sitting between them. PCR was performed using 60 Vbeta and 13 Jbeta primers. TCRdb's copy holds only in-frame clones and misses some; the assay was immunoSEQ multiplex PCR. The top ten clones hold 3.9% of a sample with around 110,000 clones, roughly 79% of them seen once. The data are from a study of cytomegalovirus exposure and HLA in healthy donors. Study-wide results and caveats: A missense variant in DCLRE1C was later tied to TCR beta V- and J-gene trimming. As a later analysis revealed, the rate of TCR association differed by HLA locus, with DRB1 most and HLA-C fewest. Reportedly, TCR beta sequences accurately predicted HLA-A and HLA-B alleles in most subjects.

Sampled while nominally healthy, donors likely had unrecorded immune exposures. The V call is TRBV6-1, the J call TRBJ2-5; maybe TRBD2 (6 bases). The receptor comes from a woman aged 25 to 45 in good health and CMV-seronegative. Sequencing used PBMCs. The CDR3 coding sequence is TGTGCCAGCAGTGAAGTTGGGTGGGGGACTGCTAAAGAGACCCAGTACTTC. It specifies CASSEVGWGTAKETQYF.